A single sample is the source of the 24 T cell receptor beta chains below, sequenced in a study of early T cells in non-severe SARS-CoV-2 infection. One entry per CDR3 protein, called by TCRdb with MiXCR from the 5' RACE reads. The table includes about 21,000 distinct CDR3 sequences, approximately 5.7% detected once. The source material was whole blood, sampled at baseline. These receptors all come from an adult who was a healthcare worker with PCR-confirmed SARS-CoV-2 infection or an uninfected control (not recorded which).

This chain connects TRBV12-3 or TRBV12-4 to TRBJ2-7, with TRBD1 as a possible D gene (6 bases). The CDR3 sequence is 14 residues long. V dropped 7 bases and J dropped 0 bases, with 13 bases sitting between them. The CDR3 nucleotides read TGTGCCAGCAACCCTGGGGGCTCCTCCTACGAGCAGTACTTC. Its protein is CASNPGGSSYEQYF.

This clonotype was recorded at least ten times. V usage is TRBV4-3 and J usage is TRBJ1-5; 8 positions match TRBD1. The CDR3 has 20 residues. The germline CDR1 and CDR2 sequences are LGHNA and YSLEER. The trim removed 2 bases at V and 5 bases at J, leaving 20 bases unmatched. CDR3 in amino acids: CASSQPQTGVRGGWDQPQHF. The CDR3 DNA reads TGCGCCAGCAGCCAACCCCAGACAGGGGTCCGAGGAGGTTGGGATCAGCCCCAGCATTTT.

The chain has TRBV5-4 and TRBJ2-1; 15 bases agree with TRBD2. The CDR3 is made up of 18 amino acids. CDR1 SGHNT and CDR2 YYREEE come from the germline V gene (reference sequence). V gave up 3 bases and J gave up 5 bases; unmatched junction bases: 9. CDR3 loop: CASSSGTSGGSVHNEQFF. In DNA, the CDR3 is TGTGCCAGCAGCTCCGGGACTAGCGGGGGGTCTGTCCACAATGAGCAGTTCTTC.

This clonotype has a handful of counts. The chain couples TRBV6-4 to TRBJ2-1, with a weak D call TRBD2 (7 bases). Germline assignment: CDR1 MRHNA and CDR2 SNTAGT. Deletions cut 2 bases from V and 7 bases from J, with 15 bases between. The CDR3 runs 15 residues. Here the CDR3 reads CASSDMAGAFNEQFF. The CDR3 DNA reads as TGTGCCAGCAGTGACATGGCGGGGGCGTTTAATGAGCAGTTCTTC.

By sample share, this clonotype is large (0.1 to 1%). J is TRBJ1-1 and V is TRBV4-1; D not certain. The germline gives CDR1 MGHRA, CDR2 YSYEKL. The CDR3 runs to 13 residues. V lost 0 bases, J lost 10 bases, and 12 bases lay in between. The chain's CDR3 is CASSQEGEDLAFF. The CDR3 DNA reads TGCGCCAGCAGCCAAGAGGGCGAGGATCTAGCTTTCTTT.

This clonotype came up many times. The gene calls are TRBV6-2 or TRBV6-3 and TRBJ2-2, with D perhaps being TRBD1 or TRBD2 (5 bases each). Germline loops: CDR1 MNHEY, CDR2 SVGEGT. Trimming stripped 10 bases from V and 6 bases from J, with 15 bases between. CDR3 length equals 13 residues. The CDR3 bases are TGTGCCACCAGAGGGGCTTTGGCCGGGGAGCTGTTTTTT. It yields the protein CATRGALAGELFF.

V and J are TRBV2 and TRBJ2-7, with D hard to call. CDR1 and CDR2 (germline): SNHLY, FYNNEI. The CDR3 runs to 13 residues. Trimming removed 8 bases at V and 3 bases at J, with 14 bases between. CDR3 coding DNA: TGTGCCAGCGAGGAAACCCCAGGCTACGAGCAGTACTTC. It translates to CASEETPGYEQYF.

This clonotype appeared a few times. V gene TRBV10-1 combines with J gene TRBJ1-2; TRBD1 matches 8 bases. The germline gives CDR1 WNHNN, CDR2 SYGVQD (reference sequence). Losses at the gene ends were 8 bases for V and 6 bases for J; bases not matched to a gene: 5. This CDR3 contains 12 residues. The DNA for the CDR3 is TGCGCCAGCCGACAGGGGAACGATGGCTACACCTTC. Translated: CASRQGNDGYTF.

This clonotype has more than one count but fewer than ten. The CDR3 protein is CASGRESSYNEQFF. The CDR3 nucleotides are TGTGCCAGCGGGCGGGAGAGCTCCTACAATGAGCAGTTCTTC. V is TRBV12-3 or TRBV12-4 and J is TRBJ2-1; 7 bases fit TRBD2. There are 14 residues in the CDR3. J lost 0 bases, V lost 8 bases, and 4 bases had no gene match.

There are a few counts of this clonotype. The J gene is TRBJ2-7, the V gene TRBV7-2; no clear D gene. The CDR3 loop spans 13 amino acids. V was cut by 4 bases and J by 3 bases, with 10 bases left in between. Germline CDR1 is SGHTA and CDR2 is FQGNSA. In DNA form, the CDR3 reads TGTGCCAGCAGCTACGGACGGTTCTACGAGCAGTACTTC. Its translation is CASSYGRFYEQYF.

The chain carries TRBV18 and TRBJ2-5; D may be TRBD1 (5 bases). Germline V CDR1 and CDR2: KGHSH, LQKENI. The CDR3 is made up of 15 amino acids. Deletions cut 3 bases from V and 2 bases from J, with 13 bases between. The CDR3 region has the DNA TGTGCCAGCTCACCCAATACAGGTCCTCAAGAGACCCAGTACTTC. Translating gives CASSPNTGPQETQYF.

The V call is TRBV29-1, the J call TRBJ2-7; D unclear. The CDR3 length is 11 residues. V shed 3 bases and J shed 3 bases, with 6 bases lying between them. Germline loops: CDR1 SQVTM, CDR2 ANQGSEA. Here the CDR3 reads CSVENSYEQYF. The CDR3 DNA sequence: TGCAGCGTTGAGAACAGCTACGAGCAGTACTTC.

In its sample, this clonotype was seen many times. The chain couples TRBV2 to TRBJ1-5, with 7 bases that match TRBD1. The CDR3 consists of 13 residues. Germline V gene data show CDR1 as SNHLY and CDR2 as FYNNEI. V shed 2 bases and J 12 bases; nucleotides not matched to a gene: 7. CDR3 residues: CASSEPLRQGQHF. DNA of the CDR3: TGTGCCAGCAGTGAACCCTTGAGACAGGGCCAGCATTTT.

There are a few counts of this clonotype. V and J are TRBV7-3 and TRBJ2-7; 9 bases are a match to TRBD1. This CDR3 region has 14 residues. V lost 4 bases to trimming and J lost 2 bases; unmatched junction nucleotides: 3. In germline, CDR1 is SGHTA, CDR2 FQGTGA. The CDR3 nucleotides are TGTGCCAGCAGCTCCGGGGACAGGGCCTACGAGCAGTACTTC. This encodes CASSSGDRAYEQYF.

The table lists this clonotype with many counts. CDR3: CASTQTLNTEAFF. The CDR3 DNA follows: TGTGCCAGCACCCAGACCCTGAACACTGAAGCTTTCTTT. This sequence joins TRBV12-3 or TRBV12-4 and TRBJ1-1; no reliable D call. The CDR3 length is 13 residues. V was trimmed by 7 bases and J by 0 bases, leaving 9 bases between them.

This clonotype has just a few counts. The chain links TRBV6-6 to TRBJ2-7; unclear D gene. V dropped 4 bases and J dropped 3 bases, with 16 bases sitting between them. This CDR3 spans 15 amino acids. Germline values: CDR1 MNHNY, CDR2 SVGAGI (reference sequence). Here the CDR3 reads CASSSPPYRVYEQYF. As DNA, the CDR3 is TGTGCCAGCAGTTCCCCGCCCTACCGGGTCTACGAGCAGTACTTC.

A few counts support this clonotype. V and J are TRBV2 and TRBJ2-7; unclear D gene. Trimming removed 6 bases from V and 2 bases from J, with 11 bases in between. CDR1 SNHLY and CDR2 FYNNEI come from the germline V gene. The CDR3 contains 13 residues. The CDR3 coding sequence is TGTGCCAGCAGGCAGGACGGGCCCTACGAGCAGTACTTC. This encodes CASRQDGPYEQYF.

In its sample, this clonotype was seen a few times. The chain joins TRBV18 to TRBJ2-1; possible D gene TRBD2, 6 bases. V was clipped by 4 bases and J by 5 bases, with 15 bases between them. This CDR3 is 15 amino acids long. Germline V gene lookup returns CDR1 KGHSH and CDR2 LQKENI. This CDR3 reads CASSRDGGVDNEQFF. The CDR3 region has the DNA TGTGCCAGCTCACGGGATGGCGGGGTCGACAATGAGCAGTTCTTC.

This clonotype has more than one count but fewer than ten. This chain uses TRBV29-1 with TRBJ2-3; 7 bases match TRBD2. CDR3 length equals 14 residues. Germline V CDR1 and CDR2: SQVTM, ANQGSEA. Trimming removed 7 bases from V and 3 bases from J; junction bases left unmatched: 10. CDR3 sequence: CSAGTTQVTDTQYF. The CDR3 DNA is TGCAGCGCAGGGACTACGCAGGTTACAGATACGCAGTATTTT.

This clonotype ranks as medium-sized. The chain carries TRBV7-2 and TRBJ2-7, with a weak D call TRBD1 (6 bases). The germline gives CDR1 SGHTA, CDR2 FQGNSA. V dropped 1 base and J dropped 1 base, with 11 bases sitting between them. CDR3 size: 15 residues. In nucleotides, the CDR3 is TGTGCCAGCAGCTTAGATGGGACATCGTCCTACGAGCAGTACTTC. Translated: CASSLDGTSSYEQYF.

V gene TRBV4-1 combines with J gene TRBJ1-1, with no clear D. The CDR3 runs 13 residues. V lost 1 base, J lost 6 bases, and 9 bases lay in between. Looked up from germline, CDR1 is MGHRA and CDR2 is YSYEKL. The CDR3 nucleotides read TGCGCCAGCAGCCAAGTCGGATCTTCTGAAGCTTTCTTT. Its translation: CASSQVGSSEAFF.

This clonotype appeared many times. The V gene is TRBV27, the J gene TRBJ2-3, with D possibly TRBD2 on 5 matching bases. Deletions cut 5 bases from V and 1 base from J, with 13 bases between. The CDR3 consists of 15 residues. Germline CDR1 and CDR2: MNHEY and SMNVEV (reference sequence). CDR3 DNA: TGTGCCAGCAGTGACGGGGTCTTCGGCACAGATACGCAGTATTTT. This translates into CASSDGVFGTDTQYF.

This clonotype has more than one count but fewer than ten. The rearrangement links TRBV7-2 to TRBJ2-3; TRBD1 matches 9 bases. With V trimmed by 0 bases and J by 1 base, 8 bases remained unmatched. The CDR3 length is 18 residues. The germline gives CDR1 SGHTA, CDR2 FQGNSA. The CDR3 loop is CASSLALTGTGRTDTQYF. The CDR3 DNA reads as TGTGCCAGCAGCTTAGCGCTAACGGGGACAGGGCGCACAGATACGCAGTATTTT.

This clonotype has a count of ten or more. The chain joins TRBV20-1 to TRBJ1-4; D possibly corresponds to TRBD1 (5 bases). The CDR3 runs 15 residues. V dropped 6 bases and J dropped 7 bases, with 21 bases sitting between them. The germline gives CDR1 DFQATT, CDR2 SNEGSKA (reference sequence). The CDR3 DNA follows: TGCAGTGCCTCGCAAGGCGGGGGTAGCGGTGAAAAACTGTTTTTT. Translated, it gives CSASQGGGSGEKLFF.